This T cell receptor (beta chain) was obtained from a study of glioma-infiltrating T cells after dendritic cell vaccination. Assay: immunoSEQ multiplex PCR; the TCRdb copy retains only in-frame clones and omits some. The sample comprises 40,000 or so clones, approximately 82% of which are singletons, and less than 8.5% rests with the top ten. V lost 5 bases, J lost 3 bases, and 16 bases lay in between. The CDR3 is made up of 15 amino acids. Germline CDR1 MDHEN, CDR2 SYDVKM. A remark on this clone: The same CDR3 arises from other DNA sequences in this sample as well.

This sequence joins TRBV28 and TRBJ1-1; perhaps TRBD1 as D (5 bases). Here the sequenced sample was blood, taken before dendritic cell vaccination. This receptor was obtained from a human donor with glioblastoma. In DNA form, the CDR3 reads TGTGCCAGCAGTGTGGCCCTCAGGGTTCACACTGAAGCTTTCTTT. It codes for CASSVALRVHTEAFF.